Below are 28 T cell receptor beta chains sequenced from a single sample in a study of cytomegalovirus exposure and HLA in healthy donors. The data were produced by immunoSEQ multiplex PCR, yet TCRdb's version contains in-frame clones alone and is incomplete. This table holds some 160,000 clones, around 89% found once. The sample comprised PBMCs. These receptors came from a man younger than 35 in good health and CMV-seronegative.

The gene calls are TRBV4-1 and TRBJ1-5; 8 bases align to TRBD1. Germline CDR1 is MGHRA and CDR2 is YSYEKL. This CDR3 comprises 14 residues. Trimming removed 0 bases from V and 7 bases from J; junction bases left unmatched: 2. CDR3 loop: CASSQEDRVQPQHF. CDR3 sequence (DNA): TGCGCCAGCAGCCAAGAGGACAGGGTACAGCCCCAGCATTTT.

CDR3 nucleotides: TGTGCCAGCAGCCCTACAGGGGGACCTAATGAAAAACTGTTTTTT. Its translation: CASSPTGGPNEKLFF. The chain joins TRBV5-4 to TRBJ1-4; 8 bases match TRBD1. Germline assignment: CDR1 SGHNT and CDR2 YYREEE (reference sequence). The CDR3 covers 15 residues. J gave up 3 bases and V 4 bases, and 5 bases lay outside the gene matches. Full variable domain (remainder filled in from reference TRBV5-4 and TRBJ1-4): ETGVTQSPTHLIKTRGQQVTLRCSSQSGHNTVSWYQQALGQGPQFIFQYYREEENGRGNFPPRFSGLQFPNYSSELNVNALELDDSALYLCASSPTGGPNEKLFFGSGTQLSVL.

About this clone: This sample includes further DNA sequences coding for the same CDR3. This chain connects TRBV2 to TRBJ1-1, with D hard to call. V dropped 6 bases and J dropped 1 base, with 9 bases sitting between them. The germline CDR1 and CDR2 sequences are SNHLY and FYNNEI. This CDR3 spans 13 amino acids. DNA of the CDR3: TGTGCCAGCAGCGCGCGGGAGAACACTGAAGCTTTCTTT. It yields the protein CASSARENTEAFF. Based on the CDR3 plus reference TRBV2 and TRBJ1-1, the full variable domain is EPEVTQTPSHQVTQMGQEVILRCVPISNHLYFYWYRQILGQKVEFLVSFYNNEISEKSEIFDDQFSVERPDGSNFTLKIRSTKLEDSAMYFCASSARENTEAFFGQGTRLTVV.

V is TRBV4-3 and J is TRBJ1-2; 7 nucleotides match TRBD1. Germline V CDR1 and CDR2: LGHNA, YSLEER. The V gene end was trimmed by 2 bases and the J gene end by 3 bases; junction bases not matched to a gene: 9. CDR3 size: 16 residues. Here the CDR3 reads CASSQRRGTGDYGYTF. DNA for the CDR3: TGCGCCAGCAGCCAACGAAGAGGAACAGGGGACTATGGCTACACCTTC.

CDR3 amino acids: CASSIWDTNTGELFF. CDR3 nucleotides: TGTGCCAGTAGTATTTGGGACACGAACACCGGGGAGCTGTTTTTT. The chain combines TRBV19 with TRBJ2-2; tentatively, D is TRBD1 (6 bases). With 3 bases removed from V and 0 bases from J, the gap between germline ends came to 8 bases. The CDR3 is made up of 15 amino acids. Germline V CDR1 and CDR2: LNHDA, SQIVND (reference sequence).

The chain combines TRBV5-1 with TRBJ1-1, with TRBD1 matching over 8 bases. V shed 4 bases, J shed 4 bases, and the junction held 9 bases outside the gene matches. Germline lookup yields CDR1 SGHRS and CDR2 YFSETQ. This CDR3 is built from 15 residues. The CDR3 bases are TGCGCCAGCAGCCAGAAGACAGGGGTTCCCACTGAAGCTTTCTTT. The encoded protein is CASSQKTGVPTEAFF.

The chain combines TRBV7-8 with TRBJ2-5; D remains ambiguous. This CDR3 spans 13 amino acids. The ends were cut back, 7 bases at V and 4 bases at J, with 13 bases in the middle. Germline-derived CDR1 and CDR2 are SGHVS and FQNEAQ. The CDR3 loop reads CASNRRERETQYF. The CDR3, as DNA: TGTGCCAGCAACCGTCGTGAGAGAGAGACCCAGTACTTC.

J is TRBJ1-4 and V is TRBV5-6, with D tentatively TRBD1 (5 bases). The length of the CDR3 is 13 residues. Germline CDR1 SGHDT, CDR2 YYEEEE. Trimming took off 3 bases at V and 4 bases at J, with 7 bases between the two ends. The CDR3, as DNA: TGTGCCAGCAGCTCAAGGGGTAATGAAAAACTGTTTTTT. As protein: CASSSRGNEKLFF. Full variable domain (missing parts from reference TRBV5-6 and TRBJ1-4): DAGVTQSPTHLIKTRGQQVTLRCSPKSGHDTVSWYQQALGQGPQFIFQYYEEEERQRGNFPDRFSGHQFPNYSSELNVNALLLGDSALYLCASSSRGNEKLFFGSGTQLSVL.

This clone has a single count. The chain joins TRBV11-2 to TRBJ1-2, with a weak D call TRBD1 (6 bases). The CDR3 has 16 residues. CDR1 and CDR2 (germline): SGHAT, FQNNGV. V lost 5 bases and J lost 5, with 21 bases in between. The CDR3 nucleotides are TGTGCCAGCAGCGGCCCGGACAGTGGAAAACTTTATGGCTACACCTTC. Its translation: CASSGPDSGKLYGYTF.

V and J are TRBV28 and TRBJ2-6, with 9 bases lining up with TRBD1. The trim removed 6 bases at V and 5 bases at J, leaving 23 bases unmatched. Per germline, CDR1 MDHEN and CDR2 SYDVKM. The CDR3 runs to 21 residues. The CDR3 reads CASRGNPGQGFSGSWANVLTF. The DNA for the CDR3 is TGTGCCAGCAGGGGGAATCCGGGACAGGGTTTTTCGGGTAGCTGGGCCAACGTCCTGACTTTC.

The chain is built from TRBV5-6 and TRBJ2-1, with 12 positions matching TRBD1. After removal of 3 bases from V and 8 bases from J, the junction contained 9 bases not matched to a gene. The CDR3 has 16 amino acids. Germline V lookup: CDR1 SGHDT, CDR2 YYEEEE. CDR3 bases: TGTGCCAGCAGCTCCTACCGGGGACAGGGGGCGGATGAGCAGTTCTTC. As protein: CASSSYRGQGADEQFF.

The chain recombines TRBV11-1 with TRBJ2-7; D gene uncertain. V gave up 5 bases and J gave up 2 bases, with 10 bases separating them. This CDR3 contains 13 residues. The germline V gene encodes CDR1 SGHAT and CDR2 FQDESV (reference sequence). CDR3 DNA sequence: TGTGCCAGCAGCCATTCACCAGCCTACGAGCAGTACTTC. This encodes CASSHSPAYEQYF.

V and J are TRBV18 and TRBJ2-5; 7 nucleotides match TRBD1. Germline trimming cut 4 bases from V and 1 base from J; bases unmatched to any gene: 3. CDR3 length equals 14 residues. CDR1 KGHSH and CDR2 LQKENI come from the germline V gene. The CDR3 reads CASSLGTAQETQYF. In DNA form, the CDR3 reads TGTGCCAGCTCACTGGGGACAGCCCAAGAGACCCAGTACTTC.

The V gene is TRBV4-3, the J gene TRBJ1-1; a weak D match, TRBD1 (6 bases). V lost 0 bases and J 12 bases, leaving 14 bases between the germline ends. Germline assignment: CDR1 LGHNA and CDR2 YSLEER. The CDR3 is 13 residues long. The DNA for the CDR3 is TGCGCCAGCAGCCAAGATCCAGGGGATATTTCTTTCTTT. Its translation: CASSQDPGDISFF.

V is TRBV7-9 and J is TRBJ1-2, with 7 bases matching TRBD1. CDR3 length: 11 residues. Trimming removed 5 bases from V and 10 bases from J; junction bases left unmatched: 4. Germline CDR1 and CDR2: SEHNR and FQNEAQ (reference sequence). The DNA of the CDR3 is TGTGCCAGCAGCCGGGACAGCCTCTACACCTTC. This sequence encodes CASSRDSLYTF. The entire variable domain, with the rest obtained from reference TRBV7-9 and TRBJ1-2, is as follows: DTGVSQNPRHKITKRGQNVTFRCDPISEHNRLYWYRQTLGQGPEFLTYFQNEAQLEKSRLLSDRFSAERPKGSFSTLEIQRTEQGDSAMYLCASSRDSLYTFGSGTRLTVV.

V and J are TRBV19 and TRBJ2-6; a weak D match, TRBD1 (6 bases). The CDR3 contains 19 residues. CDR1 is LNHDA, CDR2 SQIVND, per germline (reference sequence). V gave up 0 bases and J gave up 4 bases, with 19 bases separating them. The DNA for the CDR3 is TGTGCCAGTAGTATAGACGCCCCGGGACAAGGGCAGGGGGCCAACGTCCTGACTTTC. Its protein is CASSIDAPGQGQGANVLTF.

This rearrangement joins TRBV19 to TRBJ1-5; D is perhaps TRBD1 (5 bases). From germline, CDR1 is LNHDA and CDR2 SQIVND (reference sequence). V lost 1 base and J 2 bases, leaving 15 bases between the germline ends. This CDR3 region has 17 residues. Here the CDR3 DNA reads TGTGCCAGTAGTATAGGTCTCTCCAGGGAGGGCAATCAGCCCCAGCATTTT. Residues: CASSIGLSREGNQPQHF.

The CDR3 here is CASSLQGYRYNEQFF. In DNA form, the CDR3 reads TGTGCCAGCAGCTTACAGGGTTACAGGTACAATGAGCAGTTCTTC. The V gene is TRBV5-6, the J gene TRBJ2-1; tentatively, D is TRBD1 (6 bases). V lost 2 bases and J lost 4, with 13 bases in between. This CDR3 has 15 amino acids. CDR1 is SGHDT, CDR2 YYEEEE, per germline. Variable domain in full (rest from reference TRBV5-6 and TRBJ2-1): DAGVTQSPTHLIKTRGQQVTLRCSPKSGHDTVSWYQQALGQGPQFIFQYYEEEERQRGNFPDRFSGHQFPNYSSELNVNALLLGDSALYLCASSLQGYRYNEQFFGPGTRLTVL.

The J gene is TRBJ1-1, the V gene TRBV5-1; TRBD1 might be the D (6 bases). The CDR3 runs to 14 residues. From germline, CDR1 is SGHRS and CDR2 YFSETQ. Trimming took off 4 bases at V and 6 bases at J, with 16 bases between the two ends. CDR3 sequence (DNA): TGCGCCAGCAGCGTCCTACAGGGCGCGGCTGAAGCTTTCTTT. This codes for CASSVLQGAAEAFF.

The gene calls are TRBV28 and TRBJ1-5, with D perhaps TRBD1 (5 bases). Trimming removed 2 bases from V and 5 bases from J, with 13 bases in between. Germline values: CDR1 MDHEN, CDR2 SYDVKM. The CDR3 is 15 residues long. The CDR3 DNA is TGTGCCAGCAGTTTACCGCAGGGCGTACATCAGCCCCAGCATTTT. Its protein product is CASSLPQGVHQPQHF.

The rearrangement links TRBV5-5 to TRBJ2-7, with D possibly being TRBD1 (5 bases). Germline CDR1 reads SGHKS; CDR2 reads YYEKEE (reference sequence). The V gene lost 0 bases and the J gene lost 6 bases, with 10 bases spanning the gap. This CDR3 region has 13 residues. CDR3 amino acids: CASSLGQGGEQYF. The CDR3 DNA is TGTGCCAGCAGCTTGGGCCAGGGTGGCGAGCAGTACTTC.

The J gene is TRBJ1-4, the V gene TRBV14, with D uncertain. CDR3 length: 20 residues. Trimming cost V 3 bases and J 2 bases, with 25 bases left between them. The germline gives CDR1 SGHDN, CDR2 FVKESK. For the CDR3, the DNA is TGTGCCAGCAGCCAGGATGGTGGCATCTTGGTACTCGGGACTAATGAAAAACTGTTTTTT. It is translated as CASSQDGGILVLGTNEKLFF.

This clone was seen more than once but under ten times. V gene TRBV10-1 combines with J gene TRBJ2-2; TRBD2 matches at 13 bases. Germline V CDR1 and CDR2: WNHNN, SYGVQD (reference sequence). J gave up 5 bases and V 6 bases, and 9 bases lay outside the gene matches. There are 17 residues in the CDR3. In DNA form, the CDR3 reads TGCGCCAGCAGCCAGGGACTAGCGGGAAGTGGTACCGGGGAGCTGTTTTTT. This codes for CASSQGLAGSGTGELFF.

The genes are TRBV4-1 and TRBJ2-7; TRBD2 agrees at 13 bases. This CDR3 has 16 amino acids. Per germline, CDR1 MGHRA and CDR2 YSYEKL. J was trimmed by 1 base and V by 3 bases; bases with no gene match: 3. The CDR3 DNA follows: TGCGCCAGCAGCCATGGGACTAGCGGGATGTCCTACGAGCAGTACTTC. This translates into CASSHGTSGMSYEQYF.

This chain links TRBV27 with TRBJ2-5; TRBD2 matches 11 bases. The germline gives CDR1 MNHEY, CDR2 SMNVEV (reference sequence). The CDR3 runs to 17 residues. Trimming removed 5 bases from V and 5 bases from J; junction bases left unmatched: 13. CDR3 protein: CASSPRSSGGAGETQYF. The DNA of the CDR3 is TGTGCCAGCAGTCCCCGGAGTAGCGGGGGGGCCGGTGAGACCCAGTACTTC.

This rearrangement joins TRBV29-1 to TRBJ2-7, with unresolved D. CDR1 and CDR2 (germline): SQVTM, ANQGSEA. The CDR3 sequence is 11 residues long. V shed 4 bases and J shed 2 bases, with 6 bases lying between them. The CDR3 nucleotides read TGCAGCGTTGCGGTAACCTACGAGCAGTACTTC. Its translation is CSVAVTYEQYF.

This rearrangement joins TRBV6-1 to TRBJ1-2; D is perhaps TRBD1 (6 bases). Between the trimmed V and J ends, which lost 3 bases and 8 bases, there was a span of 19 bases. Per the germline V gene, CDR1 is MNHNS and CDR2 is SASEGT. This CDR3 is built from 15 residues. In DNA, the CDR3 is TGTGCCAGCAGTGATAGTTCAGGGGAGTGGAGAGGCTACACCTTC. This gives the protein CASSDSSGEWRGYTF.

The CDR3 sequence is CASSLRGRAEYEQFF. The CDR3 DNA is TGTGCCAGCAGTCTCAGGGGGCGCGCGGAATATGAGCAGTTCTTC. The rearrangement links TRBV27 to TRBJ2-1; 8 positions agree with TRBD1. CDR1 is MNHEY, CDR2 SMNVEV, per germline (reference sequence). V was clipped by 5 bases and J by 8 bases; unmatched bases: 11. The CDR3 length is 15 residues.